The TCR beta chain described here comes from a study of T cells in Graves' hyperthyroidism and ophthalmopathy. Authors of the study amplified TCR beta CDR3 regions from RNA transcripts. The HTBI primer set drove a first-round RT-PCR of the TCR CDR3. TCRdb reanalysed the multiplex PCR reads using MiXCR and keeps one entry per CDR3 protein. The repertoire includes hundreds of thousands of distinct CDR3 sequences, 15% to 20% of them detected once, and 3.7% sits in the top ten. This clonotype was found many times. CDR3 length: 14 residues. Germline values: CDR1 SGHRS, CDR2 YFSETQ. Trimming removed 0 bases from V and 7 bases from J, with 11 bases in between.

The sample was blood. The TCR originated in a woman aged 18-35 years with Graves' hyperthyroidism. The chain has TRBV5-1 and TRBJ2-4; maybe TRBD1 (7 bases). The CDR3 region is CASSLEAGGNIQYF. The CDR3, as DNA: TGCGCCAGCAGCTTGGAGGCAGGGGGGAACATTCAGTACTTC.